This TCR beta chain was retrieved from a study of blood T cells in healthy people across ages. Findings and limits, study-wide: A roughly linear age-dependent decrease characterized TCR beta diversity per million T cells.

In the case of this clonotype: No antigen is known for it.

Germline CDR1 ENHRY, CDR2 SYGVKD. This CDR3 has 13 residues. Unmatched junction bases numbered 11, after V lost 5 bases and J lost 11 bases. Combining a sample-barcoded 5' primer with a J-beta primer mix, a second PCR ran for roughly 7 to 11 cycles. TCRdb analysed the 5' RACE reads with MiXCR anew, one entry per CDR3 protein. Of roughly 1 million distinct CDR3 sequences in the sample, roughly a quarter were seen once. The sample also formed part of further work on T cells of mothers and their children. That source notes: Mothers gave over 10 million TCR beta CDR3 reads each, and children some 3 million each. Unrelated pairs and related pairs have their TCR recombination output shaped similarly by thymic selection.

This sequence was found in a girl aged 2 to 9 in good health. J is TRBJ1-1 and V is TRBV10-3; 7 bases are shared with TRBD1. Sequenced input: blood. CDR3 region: CAISPDPGQRAFF. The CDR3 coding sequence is TGTGCCATCAGTCCTGACCCGGGACAGAGGGCTTTCTTT.